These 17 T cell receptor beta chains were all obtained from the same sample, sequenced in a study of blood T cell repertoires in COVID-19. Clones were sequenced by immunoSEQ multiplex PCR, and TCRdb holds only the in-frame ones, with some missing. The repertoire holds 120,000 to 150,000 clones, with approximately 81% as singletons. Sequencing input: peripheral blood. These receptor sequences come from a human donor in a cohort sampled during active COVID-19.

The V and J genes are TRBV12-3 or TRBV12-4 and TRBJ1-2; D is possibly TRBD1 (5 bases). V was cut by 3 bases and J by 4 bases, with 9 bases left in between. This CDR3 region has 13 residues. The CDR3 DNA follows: TGTGCCAGCAGTTTCGACAGATCCTATGGCTACACCTTC. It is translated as CASSFDRSYGYTF.

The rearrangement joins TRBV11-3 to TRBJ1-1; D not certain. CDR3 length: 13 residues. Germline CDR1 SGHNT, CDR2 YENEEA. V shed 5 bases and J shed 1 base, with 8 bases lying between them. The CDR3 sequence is CASSPRGNTEAFF. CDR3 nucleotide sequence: TGTGCCAGCAGCCCCCGGGGGAACACTGAAGCTTTCTTT.

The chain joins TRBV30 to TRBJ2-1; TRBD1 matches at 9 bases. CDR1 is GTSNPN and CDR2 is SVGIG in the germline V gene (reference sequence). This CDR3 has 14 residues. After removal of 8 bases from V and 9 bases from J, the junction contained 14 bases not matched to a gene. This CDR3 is CARTAGTGLSEQFF. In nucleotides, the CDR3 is TGTGCCCGGACGGCCGGGACAGGGTTAAGTGAGCAGTTCTTC.

The CDR3 loop is CASSGTGGEETQYF. In DNA form, the CDR3 reads TGCGCCAGCAGCGGGACAGGGGGCGAGGAGACCCAGTACTTC. This chain joins TRBV5-1 and TRBJ2-5; 12 nucleotides line up with TRBD1. The germline gives CDR1 SGHRS, CDR2 YFSETQ. This CDR3 contains 14 residues. The trim removed 4 bases at V and 5 bases at J, leaving 3 bases unmatched.

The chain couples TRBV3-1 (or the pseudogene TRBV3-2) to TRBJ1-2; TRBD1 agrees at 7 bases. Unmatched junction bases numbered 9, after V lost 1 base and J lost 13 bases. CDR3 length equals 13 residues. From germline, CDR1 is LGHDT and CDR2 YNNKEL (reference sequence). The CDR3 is CASSQVGDSAGTF. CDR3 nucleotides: TGTGCCAGCAGCCAAGTTGGGGACAGTGCCGGCACCTTC.

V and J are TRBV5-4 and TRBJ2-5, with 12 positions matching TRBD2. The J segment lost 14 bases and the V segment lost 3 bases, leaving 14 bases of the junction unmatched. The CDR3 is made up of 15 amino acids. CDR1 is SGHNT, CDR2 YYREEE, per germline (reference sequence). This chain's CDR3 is CASSSRTSGESTIYF. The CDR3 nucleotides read TGTGCCAGCAGCTCGCGGACTAGCGGGGAGTCCACAATTTACTTC.

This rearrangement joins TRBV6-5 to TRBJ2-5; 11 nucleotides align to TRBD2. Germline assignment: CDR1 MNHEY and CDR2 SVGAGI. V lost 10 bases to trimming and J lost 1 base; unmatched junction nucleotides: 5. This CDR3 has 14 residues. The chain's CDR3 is CATRLAGTQETQYF. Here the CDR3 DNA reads TGTGCCACGCGACTAGCGGGAACCCAAGAGACCCAGTACTTC.

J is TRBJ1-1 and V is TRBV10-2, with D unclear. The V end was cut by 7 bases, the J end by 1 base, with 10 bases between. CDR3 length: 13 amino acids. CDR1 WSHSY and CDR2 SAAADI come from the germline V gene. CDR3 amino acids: CASTAKQNTEAFF. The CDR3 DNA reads TGCGCCAGCACCGCCAAGCAGAACACTGAAGCTTTCTTT.

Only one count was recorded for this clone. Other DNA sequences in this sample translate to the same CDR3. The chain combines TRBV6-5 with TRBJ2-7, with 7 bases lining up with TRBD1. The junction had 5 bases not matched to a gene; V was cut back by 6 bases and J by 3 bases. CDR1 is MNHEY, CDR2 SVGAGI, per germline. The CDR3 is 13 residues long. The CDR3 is CASRAGTVYEQYF. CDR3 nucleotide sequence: TGTGCCAGCAGGGCCGGGACAGTCTACGAGCAGTACTTC.

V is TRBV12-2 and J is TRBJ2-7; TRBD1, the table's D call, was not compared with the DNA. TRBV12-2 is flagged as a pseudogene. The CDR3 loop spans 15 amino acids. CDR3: CASRLVSGGTYEQYF. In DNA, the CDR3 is TGTGCAAGTCGCTTAGTGTCAGGGGGTACCTACGAGCAGTACTTC.

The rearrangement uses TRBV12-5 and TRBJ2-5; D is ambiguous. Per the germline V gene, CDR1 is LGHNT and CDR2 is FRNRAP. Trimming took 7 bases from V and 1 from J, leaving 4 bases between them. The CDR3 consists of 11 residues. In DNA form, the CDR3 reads TGTGCTAGTGCCCTCCAAGAGACCCAGTACTTC. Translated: CASALQETQYF.

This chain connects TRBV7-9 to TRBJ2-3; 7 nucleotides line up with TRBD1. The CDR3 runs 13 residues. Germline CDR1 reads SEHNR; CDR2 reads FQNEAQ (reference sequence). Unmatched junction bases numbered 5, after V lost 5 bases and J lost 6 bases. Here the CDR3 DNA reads TGTGCCAGCAGCCTAGAGGGGGCCGATACGCAGTATTTT. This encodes CASSLEGADTQYF.

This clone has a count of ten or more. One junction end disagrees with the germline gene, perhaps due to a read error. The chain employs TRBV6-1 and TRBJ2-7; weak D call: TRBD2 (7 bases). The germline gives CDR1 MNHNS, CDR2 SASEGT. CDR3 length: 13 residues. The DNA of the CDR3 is TGTGCCAGCAGAGAAGGGGGGGGGTACGAGCAGTACTTC. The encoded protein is CASREGGGYEQYF.

The CDR3 here is CASSHWTGMNTEAFF. CDR3 sequence (DNA): TGCGCCAGCAGCCATTGGACAGGCATGAACACTGAAGCTTTCTTT. The chain joins TRBV4-1 to TRBJ1-1; 7 bases align to TRBD1. Germline values: CDR1 MGHRA, CDR2 YSYEKL. This CDR3 contains 15 residues. Trimming removed 3 bases from V and 0 bases from J; junction bases left unmatched: 4.

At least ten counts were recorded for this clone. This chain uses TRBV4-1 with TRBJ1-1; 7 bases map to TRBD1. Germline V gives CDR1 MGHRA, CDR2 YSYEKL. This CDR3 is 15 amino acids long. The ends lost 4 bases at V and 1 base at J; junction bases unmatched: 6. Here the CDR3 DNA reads TGCGCCAGCAGCCCGAGGACAGGAGGGAACACTGAAGCTTTCTTT. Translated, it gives CASSPRTGGNTEAFF.

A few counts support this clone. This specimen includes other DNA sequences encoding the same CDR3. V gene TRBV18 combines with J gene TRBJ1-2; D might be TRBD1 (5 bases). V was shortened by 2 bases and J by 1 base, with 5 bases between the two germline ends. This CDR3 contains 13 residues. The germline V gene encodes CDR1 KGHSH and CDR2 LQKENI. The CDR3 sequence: CASSPDSNYGYTF. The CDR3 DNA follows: TGTGCCAGCTCACCAGACAGTAACTATGGCTACACCTTC.

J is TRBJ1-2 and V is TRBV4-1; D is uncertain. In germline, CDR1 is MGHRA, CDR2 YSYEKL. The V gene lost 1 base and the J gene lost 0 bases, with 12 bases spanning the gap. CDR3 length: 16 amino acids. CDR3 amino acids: CASSQATQPPNYGYTF. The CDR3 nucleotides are TGCGCCAGCAGCCAAGCCACACAGCCTCCTAACTATGGCTACACCTTC.